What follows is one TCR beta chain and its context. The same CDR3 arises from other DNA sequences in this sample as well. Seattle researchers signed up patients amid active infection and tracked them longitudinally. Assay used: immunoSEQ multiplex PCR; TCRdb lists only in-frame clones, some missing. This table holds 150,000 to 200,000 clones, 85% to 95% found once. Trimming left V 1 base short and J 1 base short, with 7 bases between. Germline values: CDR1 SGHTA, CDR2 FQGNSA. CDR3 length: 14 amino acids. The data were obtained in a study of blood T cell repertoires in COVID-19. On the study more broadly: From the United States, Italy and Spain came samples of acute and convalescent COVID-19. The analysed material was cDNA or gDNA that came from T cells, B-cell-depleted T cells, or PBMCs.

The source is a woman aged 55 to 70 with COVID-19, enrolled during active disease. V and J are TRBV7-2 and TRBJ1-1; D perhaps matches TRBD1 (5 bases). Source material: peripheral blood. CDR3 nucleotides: TGTGCCAGCAGCTTAGAGGGGTCGAACACTGAAGCTTTCTTT. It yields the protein CASSLEGSNTEAFF.